This T cell receptor beta chain was found in a study of T cell repertoires in MIS-A myocarditis. This clone was seen more than once but under ten times. Trimming took 3 bases from V and 6 from J, leaving 9 bases between them. The CDR3 covers 12 residues. Looked up from germline, CDR1 is SQVTM and CDR2 is ANQGSEA. Some clones are missing from TCRdb's copy, which holds only in-frame ones; the method was immunoSEQ multiplex PCR. The data show roughly 15,000 clones, 74% seen once. Input material: left ventricle heart tissue obtained at autopsy. The chain has TRBV29-1 and TRBJ2-1, with D perhaps matching TRBD2 (5 bases). This TCR came from a young man with fulminant myocarditis from multisystem inflammatory syndrome in adults (MIS-A) after COVID-19. Here the CDR3 DNA reads TGCAGCGTTGACGGACTGATCAATGAGCAGTTCTTC. Encoded protein: CSVDGLINEQFF.